This T cell receptor (beta chain) derives from a study of metastatic and nonmetastatic thyroid tumors. MiXCR re-clonotyped the PCR reads for TCRdb. The sample shows 25,000 to 35,000 clones, under 25% of them seen only once. CDR1 is MNHNS and CDR2 is SASEGT in the germline V gene. This CDR3 region has 18 residues. The V end lost 3 bases, the J end lost 2 bases, and 22 bases lay between the germline ends. In its sample, this clone was seen a few times. Every patient was untreated before thyroid surgery. This receptor was taken from a female donor with papillary thyroid cancer or a benign thyroid nodule (not recorded which). Some clones in this sample may be carry-over from other donors' samples. This chain links TRBV6-1 with TRBJ1-2, with D possibly TRBD1 on 5 matching bases. The sequenced material came from blood. CDR3 bases: TGTGCCAGCAGTGATCTTGCTGGGCAGGGTAGGAGGAACTATGGCTACACCTTC. Protein product: CASSDLAGQGRRNYGYTF.